Listed below are T cell receptor beta chains from one sample, sequenced in a study of early T cells in non-severe SARS-CoV-2 infection. One entry per CDR3 protein, called by TCRdb with MiXCR from the 5' RACE reads. The data contain about 66,000 distinct CDR3 sequences, just over 20% of them singletons. This sample comprised whole blood, obtained at baseline. The receptors were gathered from an adult who was a healthcare worker with PCR-confirmed SARS-CoV-2 infection or an uninfected control (not recorded which). CDR3s include the opening cysteine and the closing phenylalanine or tryptophan. The D gene is left open where the match is weak. The size field is filled for only some rows; it gives once, few, many or a size class.

>TRBV20-1|TRBJ2-7|.|.
TGCAGTGCTCCGCTGAGCGGAAGCTCCTACGAGCAGTACTTC
CSAPLSGSSYEQYF
>TRBV2|TRBJ2-7|many|TRBD2
TGTGCCAGCAGTGTTTCTCTAGCGGGGGCCGAGACCGAGCAGTACTTC
CASSVSLAGAETEQYF
>TRBV12-3/TRBV12-4|TRBJ2-7|.|.
TGTGCCAGCAGTTTTAGGGACATCGTCTACGAGCAGTACTTC
CASSFRDIVYEQYF
>TRBV7-2|TRBJ1-1|many|.
TGTGCCAGCAGCTCAGGGATGAACACTGAAGCTTTCTTT
CASSSGMNTEAFF
>TRBV30|TRBJ2-1|few|.
TGTGCCTGGAGTGTGGGCGCTTCCTACAATGAGCAGTTCTTC
CAWSVGASYNEQFF
>TRBV5-1|TRBJ1-1|few|.
TGCGCCAGCAGCTTAATCCAGAAGAACACTGAAGCTTTCTTT
CASSLIQKNTEAFF
>TRBV12-3/TRBV12-4|TRBJ1-1|.|.
TGTGCCAGCAGTTTCTCAGGGATCGCGAGCACTGAAGCTTTCTTT
CASSFSGIASTEAFF
>TRBV7-9|TRBJ2-1|few|.
TGTGCCAGCAGCTTTATAGGTGGCGGGGAGAACAATGAGCAGTTCTTC
CASSFIGGGENNEQFF
>TRBV3-1|TRBJ1-2|few|TRBD1
TGTGCCAGCAGCCACAGACAGGGACGAGTGGAGGCGTATGGCTACACCTTC
CASSHRQGRVEAYGYTF
>TRBV3-1|TRBJ2-4|many|.
TGTGCCAGCAGCCAAGAAGGGGTTGCCAAAAACATTCAGTACTTC
CASSQEGVAKNIQYF
>TRBV27|TRBJ2-5|few|.
TGTGCCAGCAGTTTAAATGGCGGACCCCCGGAGACCCAGTACTTC
CASSLNGGPPETQYF
>TRBV4-1|TRBJ2-1|few|.
TGCGCCAGCAGCCAAGCGTGGGGGTCGGCCAATGAGCAGTTCTTC
CASSQAWGSANEQFF
>TRBV3-1|TRBJ1-1|.|.
TGTGCCAGCAGCCAAGATCATGGCTTTGAAGCTTTCTTT
CASSQDHGFEAFF
>TRBV2|TRBJ2-7|.|.
TGTGCCAGCAGTTCGGACGCCTACGAGCAGTACTTC
CASSSDAYEQYF
>TRBV7-9|TRBJ2-7|many|TRBD2
TGTGCCAGCAGCTTGGCTAGCGGCCCCTACGAGCAGTACTTC
CASSLASGPYEQYF
>TRBV9|TRBJ2-1|medium-sized|TRBD2
TGTGCCAGCAGCGTTAGCGGGGACTACAATGAGCAGTTCTTC
CASSVSGDYNEQFF
>TRBV10-3|TRBJ2-5|.|.
TGTGCCATCAGTCCCATTGGGCTGGAGACCCAGTACTTC
CAISPIGLETQYF
>TRBV7-2|TRBJ1-2|.|.
TGTGCCAGCAGCTTAGGCCTGACTTATGGCTACACCTTC
CASSLGLTYGYTF
>TRBV7-2|TRBJ2-3|.|.
TGTGCCAGCAGCCGAACTAGTACTTCTGGGGCAGATACGCAGTATTTT
CASSRTSTSGADTQYF
>TRBV29-1|TRBJ2-5|.|TRBD2
TGCAGCGCCTTCGGGGTAGCGGGGGAACCGACCCAGTACTTC
CSAFGVAGEPTQYF
>TRBV6-1|TRBJ1-2|many|.
TGTGCCAGCAGTGCGTCAGGGTATAACGGCTACACCTTC
CASSASGYNGYTF
>TRBV28|TRBJ2-4|few|TRBD1
TGTGCCAGCAGCGAGCCGGGACAGGGATTGGACATTCAGTACTTC
CASSEPGQGLDIQYF
>TRBV12-3/TRBV12-4|TRBJ2-1|many|.
TGTGCCAGCATCCGTGCGGGTCCCGAGCAGTTCTTC
CASIRAGPEQFF
>TRBV4-1|TRBJ2-2|.|TRBD2
TGCGCCAGCAGCCAAGATCTAGCGGGGGCCCAGGGGAGTGCCGGGGAGCTGTTTTTT
CASSQDLAGAQGSAGELFF
>TRBV5-1|TRBJ2-2|few|TRBD2
TGCGCCAGCGGACTAGCGGAGCCACCGAACACCGGGGAGCTGTTTTTT
CASGLAEPPNTGELFF
>TRBV7-6|TRBJ2-5|.|.
TGTGCCAGCAGCACCCGACCGCGGGGAGTCGAGACCCAGTACTTC
CASSTRPRGVETQYF
>TRBV20-1|TRBJ2-3|.|TRBD2
TGCAGTGCTACCAGCGGGGGGGCACGAGATACGCAGTATTTT
CSATSGGARDTQYF
>TRBV19|TRBJ2-6|.|.
TGTGCCAGTAGTATGACAGCTGGGGCCAACGTCCTGACTTTC
CASSMTAGANVLTF
>TRBV5-5|TRBJ2-7|few|.
TGTGCCAGCAGCTTGGGCCAGGGGAACTACTACGAGCAGTACTTC
CASSLGQGNYYEQYF
>TRBV5-4|TRBJ2-1|.|.
TGTGCCAGCAGCTTGTGGGCGGGGAACAATGAGCAGTTCTTC
CASSLWAGNNEQFF
>TRBV27|TRBJ2-7|.|.
TGTGCCAGCCGAATGTCCCAGGGTGGCGCCGAGCAGTACTTC
CASRMSQGGAEQYF
>TRBV3-1|TRBJ2-3|.|.
TGTGCCAGCGGGGGGAGCGGAGATACGCAGTATTTT
CASGGSGDTQYF
>TRBV5-1|TRBJ2-3|.|.
TGCGCCAGCAGCTTGGATGGCAGGGACACAGATACGCAGTATTTT
CASSLDGRDTDTQYF
>TRBV7-6|TRBJ2-7|few|.
TGTGCCAGCTCCCTCCGGGCAATGAGCTCCTACGAGCAGTACTTC
CASSLRAMSSYEQYF
>TRBV7-9|TRBJ2-2|.|TRBD2
TGTGCCAGCAGCCCCTTCAGCGGGGGAGACACCGGGGAGCTGTTTTTT
CASSPFSGGDTGELFF
>TRBV3-1|TRBJ2-7|.|.
TGTGCCAGCAGCCAAGATTCGAACAGTATCTACGAGCAGTACTTC
CASSQDSNSIYEQYF
>TRBV27|TRBJ1-3|few|.
TGTGCCAGCAGTTTGAGGGGCACTTTCTCTGGAAACACCATATATTTT
CASSLRGTFSGNTIYF
>TRBV2|TRBJ2-3|few|TRBD2
TGTGCCAGCAGGGCTGGACTAGCGGCTAGCACAGATACGCAGTATTTT
CASRAGLAASTDTQYF
>TRBV3-1|TRBJ2-1|few|TRBD2
TGTGCCAGCAGCCTCGGACTAGCGGGCACGGGGGGCAATGAGCAGTTCTTC
CASSLGLAGTGGNEQFF
>TRBV2|TRBJ1-5|many|TRBD1
TGTGCCAGCAGATTACAGGGGTTGGAGCCCCAGCATTTT
CASRLQGLEPQHF
>TRBV19|TRBJ2-2|.|.
TGTGCCAGTAGTAAGACAGGCCTCACCGGGGAGCTGTTTTTT
CASSKTGLTGELFF
>TRBV6-5|TRBJ2-1|.|.
TGTGCCAGCAGCAGGGGACTTCCTAGCTCCTACAATGAGCAGTTCTTC
CASSRGLPSSYNEQFF
>TRBV7-9|TRBJ1-1|.|.
TGTGCCAGCAGCTACGGGGGGACTGAAGCTTTCTTT
CASSYGGTEAFF
>TRBV4-1|TRBJ1-2|.|.
TGCGCCAGCAGCCAGGCCACAGGAGGCTATGGCTACACCTTC
CASSQATGGYGYTF
>TRBV24-1|TRBJ2-1|.|.
TGTGCCACCAGTGGTTCGGGGACCCACTCCCTACCAAACCCCAATGAGCAGTTCTTC
CATSGSGTHSLPNPNEQFF
>TRBV2|TRBJ1-5|.|.
TGTGCCAGCAGGCGGGAAGTCAATCAGCCCCAGCATTTT
CASRREVNQPQHF
>TRBV18|TRBJ2-1|.|TRBD1
TGTGCCAGCTCACGACAGGGTCCCAACAATGAGCAGTTCTTC
CASSRQGPNNEQFF